This TCR beta chain derives from a study of T-cell memory formation after mild COVID-19 (dated by TCRdb to about 2021). About the study as a whole: TCR sequence clusters from the two donors were found to be largely donor specific. Longitudinal TCRalpha and TCRbeta repertoire sequencing tracked T-cell clones expanding and contracting after mild COVID-19 in a couple of donors. The cohort was made up of two young adult volunteers, one female and one male, who were previously healthy.

Overall study outcomes, separate from this receptor: Contracting CD4+ clones were found mainly in CM and EM memory subsets, while CD8+ clones were enriched in EMRA. Some responding clones were detected in pre-infection memory, which suggested that pre-existing cross-reactive memory T cells had joined the SARS-CoV-2 response. From day 15 to 85, contracting clones showed balanced CD4/CD8 phenotypes, whereas a second wave of clones that expanded from day 15 to 37 leaned towards CD4+. Only two mild cases were covered by the study, and larger cohorts that include severe cases with pre-infection samples were considered necessary. The second-wave clones that peaked on day 37 were not confirmed to be SARS-CoV-2 specific.

PBMCs were isolated by Ficoll-Paque density gradient centrifugation. The germline V gene encodes CDR1 MRHNA and CDR2 SNTAGT. From cysteine to phenylalanine, the CDR3 is 14 amino acids long. Only the CDR3 portion is preserved as DNA: 42 bases, with reading frame beginning at the first base. V and J lose 4 bases and 3 bases, and a span of 11 bases separates them. The data were produced on an Illumina NovaSeq 6000. TCRalpha and TCRbeta cDNA libraries were built by 5'RACE with constant-segment primers, adding sample barcodes and unique molecular identifiers. Trizol reagent was used to extract RNA from every sample. Library amplification was performed in two PCR steps, and a second sample barcode and Illumina TruSeq adapters were introduced in the second step. Libraries were sequenced on an Illumina NovaSeq with 2 x 150 bp paired-end reads. The authors' analysis ran thus. With migec v1.2.7, reads were demultiplexed and then collapsed into UMI-guided consensus sequences. Using mixcr v2.1.11, UMI consensuses were aligned to TRA and TRB V and J templates and then assembled into clonotypes. A clonotype was counted as expanded or contracted only if both edgeR and NoisET called the change significant, with noise models trained on biological replicates. edgeR calls used a false discovery rate-adjusted p below 0.01 and a log2 fold-change threshold of 1. As an exploratory analysis of dynamics, PCA with hierarchical clustering was applied to max-normalized trajectories of the 1000 most abundant clonotypes. Separately sequenced CD4+ and CD8+ repertoires were used to assign the CD4 or CD8 phenotype of responding clones. TCRdb handled the public reads itself, with Q25 trimming in fastp and clone calling in MiXCR, and kept productive beta chains. Each CDR3 protein appears once, grouped with its most common genes and DNA. TCRdb's processing, not the authors' own work, is the source of the V and J calls. The sample profile shows fewer than 600,000 distinct CDR3 sequences; less than 25% of them were found once. The top ten clonotypes cover roughly 9.1% of the sample.

A note on this clonotype: This receptor's antigen is unknown. No base-level quality is on record; no much larger clone is a single base apart.

The receptor comes from an adult woman who had mild COVID-19 (a few samples of this study predate the infection). The sample titles of this study are shuffled in the database, so cell type and time point are left out; the donor was told from shared clones. The sequencing sample was made of PBMCs or a T cell subset sorted from them (not recorded which). This chain joins TRBV6-4 to TRBJ2-3; matching of 5 bases hints at TRBD1 as the D gene. The CDR3 here reads CASSARGETDTQYF. The DNA reads TGTGCCAGCAGTGCTAGGGGTGAGACAGATACGCAGTATTTT.